This T cell receptor beta chain was documented in a study of OX40 agonist ivuxolimab in advanced cancers. As for the study in general: Ivuxolimab, which is an agonistic anti-OX40 (CD134) antibody, was administered to the patients.

This clone was observed a handful of times. Antigen: not known. The assay was immunoSEQ multiplex PCR, and TCRdb's table has in-frame clones only and misses some. This sample has around 62,000 clones; about 80% occur once, and the top ten carry 4.4%. The CDR3 covers 18 residues. Deletions cut 5 bases from V and 0 bases from J, with 19 bases between. The germline gives CDR1 SGHAT, CDR2 FQNNGV. The study's findings and limits: Clonal expansion among partial responders at 0.1-3.0 mg/kg ranked near the lowest. No determination was made of the antigen specificity of the expanded peripheral T cells. Mean expanded clone counts were higher in CD8+ than CD4+ T cells.

The rearrangement joins TRBV11-2 to TRBJ2-2, with D perhaps TRBD1 or TRBD2 (5 bases each). Specimen: CD4+ or CD8+ T cells sorted from blood, collected in a trial of the OX40 agonist ivuxolimab. The sequence was collected from an adult with an advanced solid tumor such as melanoma, head and neck, liver or kidney cancer. The CDR3 reads CASSPRGLRVANTGELFF. The CDR3 coding sequence is TGTGCCAGCAGCCCGAGGGGCTTAAGGGTGGCGAACACCGGGGAGCTGTTTTTT.